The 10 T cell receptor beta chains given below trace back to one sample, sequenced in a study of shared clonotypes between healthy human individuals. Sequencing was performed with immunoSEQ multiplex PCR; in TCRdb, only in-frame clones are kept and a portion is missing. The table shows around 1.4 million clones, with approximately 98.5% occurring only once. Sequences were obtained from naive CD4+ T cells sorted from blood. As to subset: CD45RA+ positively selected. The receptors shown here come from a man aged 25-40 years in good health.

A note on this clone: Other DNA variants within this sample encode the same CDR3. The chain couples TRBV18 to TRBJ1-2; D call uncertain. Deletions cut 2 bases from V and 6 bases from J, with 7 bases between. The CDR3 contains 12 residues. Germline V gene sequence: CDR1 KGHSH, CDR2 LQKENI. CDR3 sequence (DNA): TGTGCCAGCTCACCAGGTGGGGATGGCTACACCTTC. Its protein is CASSPGGDGYTF.

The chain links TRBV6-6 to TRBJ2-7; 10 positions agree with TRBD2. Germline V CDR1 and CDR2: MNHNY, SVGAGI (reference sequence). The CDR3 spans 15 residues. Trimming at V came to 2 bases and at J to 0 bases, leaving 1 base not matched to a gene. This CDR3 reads CASSYVAGGSYEQYF. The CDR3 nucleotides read TGTGCCAGCAGTTACGTAGCGGGAGGCTCCTACGAGCAGTACTTC.

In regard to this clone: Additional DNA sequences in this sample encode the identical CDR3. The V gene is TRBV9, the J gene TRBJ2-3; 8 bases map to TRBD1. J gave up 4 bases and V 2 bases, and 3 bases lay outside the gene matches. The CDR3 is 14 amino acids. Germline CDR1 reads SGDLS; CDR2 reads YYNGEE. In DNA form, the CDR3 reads TGTGCCAGCAGCGTCCAGGGGGCATCAGATACGCAGTATTTT. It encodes CASSVQGASDTQYF.

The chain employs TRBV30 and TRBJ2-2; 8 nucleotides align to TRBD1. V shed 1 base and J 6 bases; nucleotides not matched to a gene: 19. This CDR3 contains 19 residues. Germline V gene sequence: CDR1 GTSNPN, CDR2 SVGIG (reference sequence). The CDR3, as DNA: TGTGCCTGGAGTGCTGACAGGGGCCTACTAACTAAGGTAGCCGGGGAGCTGTTTTTT. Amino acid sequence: CAWSADRGLLTKVAGELFF.

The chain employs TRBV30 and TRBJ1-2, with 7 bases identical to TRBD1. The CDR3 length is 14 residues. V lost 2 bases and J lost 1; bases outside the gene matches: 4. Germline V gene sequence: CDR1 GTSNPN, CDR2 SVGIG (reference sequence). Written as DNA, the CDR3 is TGTGCCTGGAGTAGCCGACAGGGTAACTATGGCTACACCTTC. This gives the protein CAWSSRQGNYGYTF.

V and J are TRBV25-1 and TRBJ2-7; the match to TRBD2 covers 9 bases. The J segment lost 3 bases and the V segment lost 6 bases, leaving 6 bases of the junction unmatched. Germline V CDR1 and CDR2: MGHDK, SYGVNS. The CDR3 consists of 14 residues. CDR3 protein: CASRTSGSHYEQYF. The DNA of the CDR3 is TGTGCCAGCAGAACTAGCGGGTCCCACTACGAGCAGTACTTC.

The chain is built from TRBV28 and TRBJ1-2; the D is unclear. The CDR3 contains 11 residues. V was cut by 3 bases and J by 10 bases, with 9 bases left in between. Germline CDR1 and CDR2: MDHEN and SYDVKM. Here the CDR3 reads CASSFNHHYTF. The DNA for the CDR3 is TGTGCCAGCAGTTTTAACCATCACTACACCTTC.

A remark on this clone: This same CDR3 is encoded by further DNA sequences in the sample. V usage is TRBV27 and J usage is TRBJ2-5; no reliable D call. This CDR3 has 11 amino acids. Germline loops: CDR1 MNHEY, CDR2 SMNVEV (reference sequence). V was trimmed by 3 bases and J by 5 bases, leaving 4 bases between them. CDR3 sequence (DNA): TGTGCCAGCAGTTTTCGGGAGACCCAGTACTTC. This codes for CASSFRETQYF.

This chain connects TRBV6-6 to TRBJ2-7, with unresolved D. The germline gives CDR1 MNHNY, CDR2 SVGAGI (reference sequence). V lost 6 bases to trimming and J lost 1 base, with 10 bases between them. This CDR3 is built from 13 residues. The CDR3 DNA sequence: TGTGCCAGCAGCCGACTCGGGTCCTACGAGCAGTACTTC. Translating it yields CASSRLGSYEQYF.

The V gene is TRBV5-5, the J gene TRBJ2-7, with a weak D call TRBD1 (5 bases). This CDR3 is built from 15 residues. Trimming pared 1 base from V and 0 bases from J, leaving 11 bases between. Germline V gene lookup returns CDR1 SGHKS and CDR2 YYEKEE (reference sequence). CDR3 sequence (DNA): TGTGCCAGCAGCTTGAGGGGCGGCACCTCCTACGAGCAGTACTTC. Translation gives CASSLRGGTSYEQYF. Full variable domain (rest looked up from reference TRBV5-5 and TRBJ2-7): DAGVTQSPTHLIKTRGQQVTLRCSPISGHKSVSWYQQVLGQGPQFIFQYYEKEERGRGNFPDRFSARQFPNYSSELNVNALLLGDSALYLCASSLRGGTSYEQYFGPGTRLTVT.